Listed below are T cell receptor beta chains from one sample, sequenced in a study of cytomegalovirus exposure and HLA in healthy donors. Assay: immunoSEQ multiplex PCR; the TCRdb copy retains only in-frame clones and omits some. The sample consists of roughly 100,000 clones, around 85% of them appearing once. Sequenced sample: PBMCs. The receptors originated from a man in his 60s in good health and CMV-seronegative. Each CDR3 is given without its conserved first and last residue. Fields, in order: J gene, V gene, D gene, CDR3 protein. The D gene is left open where the match is weak.

TRBJ2-4 TRBV30 TRBD2 AWSRRGVPLAKNIQY
TRBJ2-7 TRBV27 TRBD1 ASRHRDRPPYEQY
TRBJ1-6 TRBV7-9 - ASSLAGALNSPLH
TRBJ2-2 TRBV28 TRBD1 ASIRGQNTGELF
TRBJ1-6 TRBV4-1 TRBD1 ASTRQYTGQGESPLH
TRBJ1-1 TRBV7-2 - ASSPLWTAEAF
TRBJ1-6 TRBV2 TRBD1 ASSESGGQN
TRBJ2-4 TRBV2 TRBD1 ASRATDREIQY
TRBJ1-1 TRBV14 - ASSQGWAEAF
TRBJ1-5 TRBV5-5 - ASGTGFRNQPQH
TRBJ2-7 TRBV5-5 - ASSLSGSTYEQY
TRBJ1-1 TRBV27 - ASSPGRGINTEAF
TRBJ2-2 TRBV6-4 - ASSPAQGSTGELF
TRBJ1-1 TRBV5-3 - ARSPSRAF
TRBJ1-1 TRBV11-1 - ASSLALAVAANTEAF
- TRBV4-2 - ASSQDSGSSYEQY
TRBJ1-2 TRBV30 - ASPRAGFYGYT
TRBJ1-1 TRBV5-6 - ASSSGRSEAF
TRBJ1-5 TRBV19 TRBD1 ASSIRGQGVNQPQH
TRBJ2-3 TRBV7-9 TRBD1 ASSPGTGVMDTQY
TRBJ1-4 TRBV9 TRBD1 ASSRGLGNEKLF
TRBJ2-2 TRBV5-5 - ASSPTSLNTGELF
TRBJ2-5 TRBV5-1 TRBD1 ASSQGTGAEETQY
TRBJ2-7 TRBV5-1 - ASSFAAATSYEQY
TRBJ2-5 TRBV7-9 TRBD2 ATALSGAETQY
TRBJ2-7 TRBV27 - ATRRGAAYEQY
TRBJ1-4 TRBV25-1 TRBD1 ASTDRGSGEKLF